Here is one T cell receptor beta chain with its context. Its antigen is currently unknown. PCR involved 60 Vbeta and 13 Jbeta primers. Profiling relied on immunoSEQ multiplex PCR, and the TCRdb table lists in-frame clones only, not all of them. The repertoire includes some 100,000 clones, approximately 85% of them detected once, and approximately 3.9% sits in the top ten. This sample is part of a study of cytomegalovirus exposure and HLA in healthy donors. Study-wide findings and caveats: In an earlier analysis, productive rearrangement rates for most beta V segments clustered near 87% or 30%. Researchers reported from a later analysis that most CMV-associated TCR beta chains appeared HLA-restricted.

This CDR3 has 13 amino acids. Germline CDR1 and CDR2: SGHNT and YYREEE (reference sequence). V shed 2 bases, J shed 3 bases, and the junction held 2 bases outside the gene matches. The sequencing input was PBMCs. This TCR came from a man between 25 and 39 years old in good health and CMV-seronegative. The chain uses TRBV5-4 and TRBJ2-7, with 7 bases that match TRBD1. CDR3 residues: CASSLQGNYEQYF. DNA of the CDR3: TGTGCCAGCAGCTTACAGGGGAACTACGAGCAGTACTTC.